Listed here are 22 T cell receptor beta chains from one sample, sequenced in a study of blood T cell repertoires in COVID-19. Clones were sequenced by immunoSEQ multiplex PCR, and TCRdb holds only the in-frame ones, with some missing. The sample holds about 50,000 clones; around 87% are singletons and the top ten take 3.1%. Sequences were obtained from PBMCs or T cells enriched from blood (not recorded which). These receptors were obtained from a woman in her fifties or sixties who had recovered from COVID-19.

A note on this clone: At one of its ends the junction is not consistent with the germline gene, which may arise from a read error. This chain's CDR3 is CASGGLAGASNEQYF. In nucleotides, the CDR3 is TGTGCCAGTGGAGGACTAGCGGGAGCCTCCAACGAGCAGTACTTC. This rearrangement joins TRBV19 to TRBJ2-7; TRBD2 matches 13 bases. Germline-derived CDR1 and CDR2 are LNHDA and SQIVND (reference sequence). The CDR3 is made up of 15 amino acids.

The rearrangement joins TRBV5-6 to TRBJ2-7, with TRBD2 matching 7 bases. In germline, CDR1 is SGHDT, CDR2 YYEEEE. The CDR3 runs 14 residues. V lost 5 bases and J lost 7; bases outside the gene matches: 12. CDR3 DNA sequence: TGTGCCAGCAGTCACCCTGGTGTAGCGGGTGAGCAGTACTTC. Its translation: CASSHPGVAGEQYF.

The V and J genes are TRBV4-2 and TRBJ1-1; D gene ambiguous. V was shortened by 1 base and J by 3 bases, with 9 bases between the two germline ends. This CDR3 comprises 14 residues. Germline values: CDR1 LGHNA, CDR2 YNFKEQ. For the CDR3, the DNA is TGTGCCAGCAGCCAAGTAAGAGGGTACACTGAAGCTTTCTTT. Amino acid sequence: CASSQVRGYTEAFF.

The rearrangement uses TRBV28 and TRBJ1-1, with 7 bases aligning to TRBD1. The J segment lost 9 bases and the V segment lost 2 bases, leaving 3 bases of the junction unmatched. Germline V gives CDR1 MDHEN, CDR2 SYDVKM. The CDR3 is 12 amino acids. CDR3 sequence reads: CASSLKTGKAFF. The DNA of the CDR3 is TGTGCCAGCAGTTTAAAGACAGGGAAAGCTTTCTTT.

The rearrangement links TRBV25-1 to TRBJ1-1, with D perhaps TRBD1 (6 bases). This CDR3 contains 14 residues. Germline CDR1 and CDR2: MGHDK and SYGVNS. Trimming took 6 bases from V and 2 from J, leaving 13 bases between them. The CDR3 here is CASRGDRLNTEAFF. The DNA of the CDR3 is TGTGCCAGCAGGGGAGACAGGTTAAACACTGAAGCTTTCTTT.

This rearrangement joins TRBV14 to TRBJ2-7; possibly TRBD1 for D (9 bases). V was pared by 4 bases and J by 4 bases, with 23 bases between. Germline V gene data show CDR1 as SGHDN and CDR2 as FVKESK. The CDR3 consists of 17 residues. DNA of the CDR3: TGTGCCAGCAGCCCGGGACAGGGATTAAGCGGGGGATACGAGCAGTACTTC. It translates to CASSPGQGLSGGYEQYF.

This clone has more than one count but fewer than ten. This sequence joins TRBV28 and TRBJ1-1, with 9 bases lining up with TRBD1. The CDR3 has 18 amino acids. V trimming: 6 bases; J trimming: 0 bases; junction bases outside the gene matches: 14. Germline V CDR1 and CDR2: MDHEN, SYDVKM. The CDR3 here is CASSSLGTGPNMNTEAFF. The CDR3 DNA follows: TGTGCCAGCAGCTCTCTGGGGACAGGGCCTAACATGAACACTGAAGCTTTCTTT.

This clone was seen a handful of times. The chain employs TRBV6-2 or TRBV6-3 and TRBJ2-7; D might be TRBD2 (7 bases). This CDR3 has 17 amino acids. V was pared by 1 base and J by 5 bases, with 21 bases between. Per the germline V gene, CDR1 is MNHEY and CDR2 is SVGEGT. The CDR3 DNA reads TGTGCCAGCAGTTACTGGGGGGGCGACATTCGGGGCCACGAGCAGTACTTC. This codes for CASSYWGGDIRGHEQYF.

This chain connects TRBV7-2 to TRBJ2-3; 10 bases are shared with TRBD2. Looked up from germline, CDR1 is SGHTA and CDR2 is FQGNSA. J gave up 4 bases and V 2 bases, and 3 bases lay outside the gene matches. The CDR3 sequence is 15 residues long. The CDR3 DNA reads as TGTGCCAGCAGCTTACTAGCGGGAGTCCCAGATACGCAGTATTTT. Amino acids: CASSLLAGVPDTQYF.

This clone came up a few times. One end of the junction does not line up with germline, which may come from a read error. CDR3 in DNA: TGTGCCAGCAGCTTATACTATTCCCTCCACTTT. Translating gives CASSLYYSLHF. The chain employs TRBV28 and TRBJ1-6; D ambiguous. The CDR3 loop spans 11 amino acids. Germline lookup yields CDR1 MDHEN and CDR2 SYDVKM.

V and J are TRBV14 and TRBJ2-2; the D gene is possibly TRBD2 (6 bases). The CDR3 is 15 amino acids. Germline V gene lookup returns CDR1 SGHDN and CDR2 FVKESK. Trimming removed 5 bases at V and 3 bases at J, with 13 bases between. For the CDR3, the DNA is TGTGCCAGCAGCGTTCTAGCGACCTACACCGGGGAGCTGTTTTTT. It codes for CASSVLATYTGELFF. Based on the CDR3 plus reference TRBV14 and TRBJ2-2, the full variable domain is EAGVTQFPSHSVIEKGQTVTLRCDPISGHDNLYWYRRVMGKEIKFLLHFVKESKQDESGMPNNRFLAERTGGTYSTLKVQPAELEDSGVYFCASSVLATYTGELFFGEGSRLTVL.

CDR3 sequence: CASSLQVNYGYTF. The CDR3 region has the DNA TGCGCCAGCAGCTTGCAGGTTAACTATGGCTACACCTTC. This chain joins TRBV5-1 and TRBJ1-2; D is ambiguous. Looked up from germline, CDR1 is SGHRS and CDR2 is YFSETQ. The CDR3 length is 13 residues. Deletions cut 1 base from V and 1 base from J, with 5 bases between.

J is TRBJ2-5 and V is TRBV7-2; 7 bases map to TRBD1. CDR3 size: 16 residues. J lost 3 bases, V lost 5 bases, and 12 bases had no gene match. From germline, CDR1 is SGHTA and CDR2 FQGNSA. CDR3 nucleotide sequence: TGTGCCAGCAGCGTGGGACAGCCTCATCTTAAAGAGACCCAGTACTTC. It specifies CASSVGQPHLKETQYF.

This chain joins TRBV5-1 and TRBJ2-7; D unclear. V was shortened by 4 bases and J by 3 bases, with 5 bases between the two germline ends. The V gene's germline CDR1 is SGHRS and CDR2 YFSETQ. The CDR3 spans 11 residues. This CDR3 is CASSPGYEQYF. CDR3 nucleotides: TGCGCCAGCAGCCCCGGCTACGAGCAGTACTTC.

The CDR3 sequence: CASSPGTGHRVGYTF. CDR3 DNA: TGCGCCAGCAGCCCCGGGACAGGGCATCGGGTTGGCTACACCTTC. The J gene is TRBJ1-2, the V gene TRBV4-3, with TRBD1 matching over 9 bases. The V segment lost 4 bases and the J segment 7 bases; nucleotides outside the gene matches: 10. CDR3 size: 15 residues. CDR1 is LGHNA and CDR2 is YSLEER in the germline V gene.

The CDR3 sequence is CASSYSTAFNSPLHF. In nucleotides, the CDR3 is TGTGCCAGCAGTTACTCGACAGCTTTTAATTCACCCCTCCACTTT. V usage is TRBV6-2 or TRBV6-3 and J usage is TRBJ1-6, with TRBD1 as a possible D gene (5 bases). From germline, CDR1 is MNHEY and CDR2 SVGEGT. V lost 0 bases to trimming and J lost 6 bases, with 9 bases between them. CDR3 length: 15 residues.

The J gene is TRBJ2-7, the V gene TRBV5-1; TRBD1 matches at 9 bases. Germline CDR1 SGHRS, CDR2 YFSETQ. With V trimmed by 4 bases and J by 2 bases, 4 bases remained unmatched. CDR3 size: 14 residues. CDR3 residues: CASSPRTGAYEQYF. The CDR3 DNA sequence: TGCGCCAGCAGCCCCAGGACAGGGGCCTACGAGCAGTACTTC.

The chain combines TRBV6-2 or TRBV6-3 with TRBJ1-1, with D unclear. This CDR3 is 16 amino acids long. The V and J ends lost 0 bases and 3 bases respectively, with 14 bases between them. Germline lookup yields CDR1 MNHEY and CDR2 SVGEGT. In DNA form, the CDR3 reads TGTGCCAGCAGTTACTCGAGTCCGCCCGGGGACACTGAAGCTTTCTTT. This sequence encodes CASSYSSPPGDTEAFF.

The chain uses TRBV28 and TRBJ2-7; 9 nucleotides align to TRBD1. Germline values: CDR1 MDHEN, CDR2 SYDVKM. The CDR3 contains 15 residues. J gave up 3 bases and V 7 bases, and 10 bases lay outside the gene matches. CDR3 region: CASIPLTGGDYEQYF. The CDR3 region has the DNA TGTGCCAGCATACCCCTCACAGGGGGCGACTACGAGCAGTACTTC.

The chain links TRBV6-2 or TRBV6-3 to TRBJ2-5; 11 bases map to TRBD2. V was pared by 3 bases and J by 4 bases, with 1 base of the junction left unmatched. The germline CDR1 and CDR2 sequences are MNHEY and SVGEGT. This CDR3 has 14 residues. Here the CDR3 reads CASSYSGRGETQYF. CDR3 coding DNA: TGTGCCAGCAGTTATAGCGGGAGGGGAGAGACCCAGTACTTC.

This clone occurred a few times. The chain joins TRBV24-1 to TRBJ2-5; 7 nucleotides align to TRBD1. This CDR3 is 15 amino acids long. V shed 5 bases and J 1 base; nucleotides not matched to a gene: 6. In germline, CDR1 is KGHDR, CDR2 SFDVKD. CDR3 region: CATSAPYRGQETQYF. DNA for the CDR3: TGTGCCACCAGTGCTCCCTACAGGGGCCAAGAGACCCAGTACTTC.

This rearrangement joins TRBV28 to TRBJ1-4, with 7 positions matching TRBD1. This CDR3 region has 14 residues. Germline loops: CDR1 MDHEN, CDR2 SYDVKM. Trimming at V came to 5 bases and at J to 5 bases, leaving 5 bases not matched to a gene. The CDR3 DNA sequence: TGTGCCAGCAGTCTTGACAGGGTGAATGAAAAACTGTTTTTT. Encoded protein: CASSLDRVNEKLFF. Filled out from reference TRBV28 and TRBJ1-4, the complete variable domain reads DVKVTQSSRYLVKRTGEKVFLECVQDMDHENMFWYRQDPGLGLRLIYFSYDVKMKEKGDIPEGYSVSREKKERFSLILESASTNQTSMYLCASSLDRVNEKLFFGSGTQLSVL.